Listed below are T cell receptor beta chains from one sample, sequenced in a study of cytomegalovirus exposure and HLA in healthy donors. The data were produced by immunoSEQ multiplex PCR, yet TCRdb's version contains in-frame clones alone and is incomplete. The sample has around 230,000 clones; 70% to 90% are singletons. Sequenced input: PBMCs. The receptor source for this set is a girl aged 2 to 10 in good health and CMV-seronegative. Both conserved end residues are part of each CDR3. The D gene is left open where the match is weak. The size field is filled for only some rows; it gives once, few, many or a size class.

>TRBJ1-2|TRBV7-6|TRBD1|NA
CASSSQGELYGYTF
TGTGCCAGCAGCTCCCAGGGGGAGCTGTATGGCTACACCTTC
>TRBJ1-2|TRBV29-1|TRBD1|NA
CSVEAGGIFYGYTF
TGCAGCGTTGAAGCAGGGGGGATTTTCTATGGCTACACCTTC
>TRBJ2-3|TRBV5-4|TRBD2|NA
CASSAGLVVDTQYF
TGTGCCAGCAGCGCCGGACTAGTCGTAGATACGCAGTATTTT
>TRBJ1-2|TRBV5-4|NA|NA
CASSLAGVRVGGYTF
TGTGCCAGCAGCTTGGCGGGGGTTCGAGTGGGGGGCTACACCTTC
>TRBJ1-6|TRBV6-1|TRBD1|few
CASSDGQGNSPLHF
TGTGCCAGCAGTGACGGACAGGGAAATTCACCCCTCCACTTT
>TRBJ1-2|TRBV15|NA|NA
CATGTGKHQNYGYTF
TGTGCCACCGGCACAGGGAAGCATCAGAACTATGGCTACACCTTC
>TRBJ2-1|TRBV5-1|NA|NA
CASSLLRGARRNEQFF
TGCGCCAGCAGCTTGTTACGGGGGGCGAGGCGGAATGAGCAGTTCTTC
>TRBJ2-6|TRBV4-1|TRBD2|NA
CASSLGTSGSGANVLTF
TGCGCCAGCAGCCTAGGGACTAGCGGCTCTGGGGCCAACGTCCTGACTTTC
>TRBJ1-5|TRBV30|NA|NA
CAWATTNQPQHF
TGTGCCTGGGCTACTACCAATCAGCCCCAGCATTTT
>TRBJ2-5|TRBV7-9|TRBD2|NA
CASSLAGGETQYF
TGTGCCAGCAGCTTAGCGGGAGGGGAGACCCAGTACTTC
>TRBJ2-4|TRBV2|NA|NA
CASKGSIQYF
TGTGCCAGCAAAGGGAGCATTCAGTACTTC
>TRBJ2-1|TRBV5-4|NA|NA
CASMITGEDNEQFF
TGTGCCAGCATGATTACGGGGGAGGACAATGAGCAGTTCTTC
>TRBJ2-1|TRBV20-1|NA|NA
CSARDPDEQFF
TGCAGTGCTAGAGATCCCGATGAGCAGTTCTTC
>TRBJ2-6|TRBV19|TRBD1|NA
CASSDRATSGANVLTF
TGTGCCAGTAGTGACAGGGCGACCTCTGGGGCCAACGTCCTGACTTTC
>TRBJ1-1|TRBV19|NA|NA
CASSHREMNTEAFF
TGTGCCAGTAGTCACAGGGAAATGAACACTGAAGCTTTCTTT
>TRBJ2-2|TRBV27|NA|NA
CASRSGELFF
TGTGCCAGCAGGAGCGGGGAGCTGTTTTTT
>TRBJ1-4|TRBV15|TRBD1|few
CATTGGYNEKLFF
TGTGCCACCACAGGGGGATATAATGAAAAACTGTTTTTT
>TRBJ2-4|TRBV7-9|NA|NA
CASRAVAKNIQYF
TGTGCCAGCAGGGCAGTGGCCAAAAACATTCAGTACTTC
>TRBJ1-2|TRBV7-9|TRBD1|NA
CASSLGQGTYGYTF
TGTGCCAGCAGCTTAGGACAGGGGACGTATGGCTACACCTTC
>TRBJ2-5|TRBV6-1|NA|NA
CASSVGPVRETQYF
TGTGCCAGCAGTGTGGGGCCAGTCAGAGAGACCCAGTACTTC
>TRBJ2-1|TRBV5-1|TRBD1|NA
CASSPGQGMDEQFF
TGCGCCAGCAGCCCCGGACAGGGTATGGATGAGCAGTTCTTC
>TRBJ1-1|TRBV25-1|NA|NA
CASRAIMGGAFF
TGTGCCAGCAGGGCGATAATGGGAGGGGCTTTCTTT
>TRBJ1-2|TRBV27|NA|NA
CASSSTGGYGYTF
TGTGCCAGCAGTTCAACAGGTGGCTATGGCTACACCTTC
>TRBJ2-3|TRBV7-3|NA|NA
CASSLIPGSNTDTQYF
TGTGCCAGCAGCTTAATCCCAGGTTCGAACACAGATACGCAGTATTTT